Listed here are 23 T cell receptor beta chains from one sample, sequenced in a study of blood T cell repertoires in COVID-19. Profiled with immunoSEQ multiplex PCR; TCRdb holds only in-frame clones, not every one. The sample has some 180,000 clones, approximately 89% seen once; the top ten hold roughly 7.7%. The sequenced sample was peripheral blood. All receptors derive from a woman aged 55-69 years with acute or convalescent COVID-19.

CDR3 in DNA: TGTGCCAGCAGCCTCACAGGGAATTACGAGCAGTACTTC. This gives the protein CASSLTGNYEQYF. The chain links TRBV28 to TRBJ2-7, with D possibly TRBD1 on 6 matching bases. Germline loops: CDR1 MDHEN, CDR2 SYDVKM. The CDR3 spans 13 residues. Trimming removed 6 bases from V and 4 bases from J, with 13 bases in between. The full variable domain, completed using reference TRBV28 and TRBJ2-7, is DVKVTQSSRYLVKRTGEKVFLECVQDMDHENMFWYRQDPGLGLRLIYFSYDVKMKEKGDIPEGYSVSREKKERFSLILESASTNQTSMYLCASSLTGNYEQYFGPGTRLTVT.

The CDR3 DNA follows: TGTGCCAGCAGTCAGGCGGGCAGCTCCTACAATGAGCAGTTCTTC. Protein product: CASSQAGSSYNEQFF. The chain has TRBV28 and TRBJ2-1; perhaps TRBD2 as D (5 bases). Trimming pared 5 bases from V and 0 bases from J, leaving 11 bases between. The CDR3 is 15 residues long. Per the germline V gene, CDR1 is MDHEN and CDR2 is SYDVKM. Supplemented by reference TRBV28 and TRBJ2-1, the full variable domain reads DVKVTQSSRYLVKRTGEKVFLECVQDMDHENMFWYRQDPGLGLRLIYFSYDVKMKEKGDIPEGYSVSREKKERFSLILESASTNQTSMYLCASSQAGSSYNEQFFGPGTRLTVL.

This clone showed up many times. The chain couples TRBV10-2 to TRBJ2-7, with 8 bases fitting TRBD1. This CDR3 is built from 12 residues. V trimming: 2 bases; J trimming: 6 bases; junction bases outside the gene matches: 0. CDR1 is WSHSY, CDR2 SAAADI, per germline. The CDR3 bases are TGCGCCAGCAGTGAGGGACAGGGCGAGCAGTACGTC. Its translation: CASSEGQGEQYV.

The table lists this clone with a count of one. The chain couples TRBV18 to TRBJ1-2, with 7 positions matching TRBD1. Germline V lookup: CDR1 KGHSH, CDR2 LQKENI. The CDR3 extends over 16 amino acids. V was pared by 0 bases and J by 2 bases, with 6 bases of the junction left unmatched. As DNA, the CDR3 is TGTGCCAGCTCACCACCGGGACAGCCTATAAACTATGGCTACACCTTC. It specifies CASSPPGQPINYGYTF.

With regard to this clone: The sample carries other DNA sequences with the same CDR3. The chain uses TRBV7-9 and TRBJ1-1; D is possibly TRBD1 (5 bases). Germline CDR1 SEHNR, CDR2 FQNEAQ (reference sequence). This CDR3 contains 13 residues. Trimming cost V 5 bases and J 5 bases, with 12 bases left between them. CDR3 sequence reads: CASSSQGNTEAFF. CDR3 bases: TGTGCCAGCAGCAGCCAGGGTAATACTGAAGCTTTCTTT.

DNA for the CDR3: TGTGCCAGCAGCCAAGATCTCCGCGGGGGCACTGAAGCTTTCTTT. Amino acids: CASSQDLRGGTEAFF. The genes are TRBV4-2 and TRBJ1-1; tentative D call: TRBD1 (5 bases). The CDR3 spans 15 residues. Trimming cost V 0 bases and J 4 bases, with 12 bases left between them. CDR1 is LGHNA, CDR2 YNFKEQ, per germline.

This rearrangement joins TRBV18 to TRBJ2-2, with 8 nucleotides matching TRBD2. The germline V gene has CDR1 KGHSH and CDR2 LQKENI. After removal of 0 bases from V and 5 bases from J, the junction contained 8 bases not matched to a gene. CDR3 length: 17 residues. The CDR3 region has the DNA TGTGCCAGCTCACCACCAGTCGGTAGCGGGAAAACCGGGGAGCTGTTTTTT. It codes for CASSPPVGSGKTGELFF.

This clone has only one observation. The chain combines TRBV10-1 with TRBJ1-2, with D possibly TRBD1 on 5 matching bases. Trimming shortened V by 4 bases and J by 4 bases, and 16 bases separated the two germline ends. CDR1 and CDR2 (germline): WNHNN, SYGVQD (reference sequence). The CDR3 has 15 amino acids. CDR3 sequence reads: CASSGDRDTVYGYTF. DNA of the CDR3: TGCGCCAGCAGTGGTGACAGAGATACAGTCTATGGCTACACCTTC.

The chain employs TRBV5-6 and TRBJ2-7, with 8 positions matching TRBD2. V was pared by 1 base and J by 0 bases, with 6 bases of the junction left unmatched. The CDR3 is 16 amino acids. CDR1 SGHDT and CDR2 YYEEEE come from the germline V gene. The CDR3 DNA sequence: TGTGCCAGCAGCTTGTCTTTAGCGGGACCCTCCTACGAGCAGTACGTC. Translating gives CASSLSLAGPSYEQYV.

The CDR3 is CASSEGLAGYEQFF. The CDR3 DNA reads as TGTGCCAGCAGTGAGGGACTAGCGGGGTATGAGCAGTTCTTC. This chain joins TRBV6-4 and TRBJ2-1; TRBD2 agrees at 13 bases. This CDR3 contains 14 residues. V gave up 3 bases and J gave up 8 bases; unmatched junction bases: 1. Germline CDR1 is MRHNA and CDR2 is SNTAGT.

This chain links TRBV5-8 with TRBJ2-1; D perhaps matches TRBD2 (5 bases). This CDR3 is 15 amino acids long. Germline lookup yields CDR1 SGHTS and CDR2 YDEGEE. V was cut by 2 bases and J by 5 bases, with 14 bases left in between. This CDR3 is CASSFGTSEHNEQFF. In DNA, the CDR3 is TGTGCCAGCAGCTTCGGAACTAGTGAACACAATGAGCAGTTCTTC.

The V gene is TRBV29-1, the J gene TRBJ1-1; D possibly corresponds to TRBD1 (6 bases). The V and J ends lost 2 bases and 5 bases respectively, with 12 bases between them. The germline V gene has CDR1 SQVTM and CDR2 ANQGSEA. The CDR3 totals 13 residues. DNA for the CDR3: TGCAGCGTTGAACTGGGGGCAGGAACTGAAGCTTTCTTT. Amino acid sequence: CSVELGAGTEAFF.

The V and J genes are TRBV9 and TRBJ1-2; TRBD1 matches 9 bases. The CDR3 contains 14 residues. Germline CDR1 SGDLS, CDR2 YYNGEE. Unmatched junction bases numbered 8, after V lost 4 bases and J lost 7 bases. In DNA, the CDR3 is TGTGCCAGCAGCCCCGACAGGGGGTTGCGTGGCTACACCTTC. It codes for CASSPDRGLRGYTF.

This clone was seen more than once but under ten times. This chain links TRBV14 with TRBJ2-5; TRBD2 aligns across 9 bases. J lost 2 bases, V lost 4 bases, and 8 bases had no gene match. The CDR3 is 16 amino acids. Germline-derived CDR1 and CDR2 are SGHDN and FVKESK. CDR3 region: CASSPTSGAFQETQYF. The CDR3 DNA reads as TGTGCCAGCAGCCCGACTAGCGGAGCTTTTCAAGAGACCCAGTACTTC.

In this sample, this clone turned up once. The J gene is TRBJ1-4, the V gene TRBV7-8; D may be TRBD1 (5 bases). Germline V gene data show CDR1 as SGHVS and CDR2 as FQNEAQ. The CDR3 extends over 15 amino acids. The V end lost 3 bases, the J end lost 8 bases, and 16 bases lay between the germline ends. The CDR3, as DNA: TGTGCCAGCAGCTTCACTGGAAACGGGGGGGAAAAACTGTTTTTT. As protein: CASSFTGNGGEKLFF.

This clone was detected only once. The chain employs TRBV6-6 and TRBJ2-7; 10 bases align to TRBD2. The CDR3 runs to 16 residues. With 5 bases clipped from V and 1 base from J, the junction kept 8 bases outside the gene matches. The germline CDR1 and CDR2 sequences are MNHNY and SVGAGI (reference sequence). As DNA, the CDR3 is TGTGCCAGCAGTCTCGGACTAGCGGAGGCATCCTACGAGCAGTACGTC. This sequence encodes CASSLGLAEASYEQYV.

The CDR3 loop is CASSFVGVGYEQYF. The DNA of the CDR3 is TGTGCCAGCAGTTTCGTGGGAGTCGGGTACGAGCAGTACTTC. The chain recombines TRBV28 with TRBJ2-7, with D possibly TRBD2 on 5 matching bases. Trimming removed 3 bases at V and 4 bases at J, with 13 bases between. Germline loops: CDR1 MDHEN, CDR2 SYDVKM. CDR3 length equals 14 residues.

The rearrangement links TRBV19 to TRBJ2-1; TRBD2 aligns across 13 bases. The CDR3 covers 15 residues. The germline V gene encodes CDR1 LNHDA and CDR2 SQIVND (reference sequence). J lost 6 bases, V lost 3 bases, and 2 bases had no gene match. The CDR3 region has the DNA TGTGCCAGTAGTATTACTAGCGGGAGGGGCAATGAGCAGTTCTTC. It encodes CASSITSGRGNEQFF.

This clone was seen just once. The chain has TRBV25-1 and TRBJ1-2; D remains unclear. The V gene lost 2 bases and the J gene lost 5 bases, with 6 bases spanning the gap. The CDR3 spans 12 residues. CDR1 MGHDK and CDR2 SYGVNS come from the germline V gene. The CDR3 is CASSERLYGYTF. CDR3 in DNA: TGTGCCAGCAGTGAACGTCTTTATGGCTACACCTTC.

CDR3 residues: CASSPQGMENSPLHF. In DNA, the CDR3 is TGCGCCAGCAGCCCTCAGGGTATGGAAAATTCACCCCTCCACTTT. The genes are TRBV5-1 and TRBJ1-6; maybe TRBD1 (5 bases). The germline V gene encodes CDR1 SGHRS and CDR2 YFSETQ. The CDR3 is 15 amino acids. The V end lost 4 bases, the J end lost 7 bases, and 15 bases lay between the germline ends.

The chain carries TRBV19 and TRBJ1-3; TRBD1 matches 7 bases. The CDR3 covers 14 residues. Germline CDR1 LNHDA, CDR2 SQIVND (reference sequence). V lost 5 bases, J lost 4 bases, and 5 bases stayed unmatched. The CDR3: CASSLTGWGNTIYF. In DNA form, the CDR3 reads TGTGCCAGTAGTTTGACAGGGTGGGGAAACACCATATATTTT.

The gene calls are TRBV19 and TRBJ1-2; TRBD1 is a possible D gene (5 bases). From germline, CDR1 is LNHDA and CDR2 SQIVND (reference sequence). The CDR3 length is 15 residues. V was clipped by 2 bases and J by 6 bases, with 16 bases between them. The chain's CDR3 is CASSISGALSNGYTF. CDR3 DNA: TGTGCCAGTAGTATATCTGGGGCTTTATCGAATGGCTACACCTTC.

The CDR3 region has the DNA TGTGCCATCAGAGGGCAGGGGGGAAACTATGGCTACACCTTC. It specifies CAIRGQGGNYGYTF. The chain joins TRBV10-3 to TRBJ1-2; 7 positions match TRBD1. The germline V gene encodes CDR1 ENHRY and CDR2 SYGVKD. CDR3 length: 14 residues. V dropped 6 bases and J dropped 2; count of bases not matched to a gene: 6.